This T cell receptor beta chain came from a study of blood T cells in healthy people across ages. Study summary: T cells yielded about one barcoded beta molecule per two cells through template switching. Study-level points and caveats: In these data, TCR beta diversity tracked strongly with naive T cell percentage. Unsorted PBMC input precluded a conclusive naive versus antigen-experienced comparison. Not knowing donor CMV status may have confounded expanded clonotype changes.

Primers used in a second PCR of about 7 to 11 cycles were a sample-barcoded 5' primer and a J-beta primer mix. TCRdb recomputed calls from the 5' RACE reads with MiXCR, one row per CDR3 protein. In the table there are 1.8 million or so distinct CDR3 sequences, about two fifths of which are singletons. CDR1 SGHRS and CDR2 YFSETQ come from the germline V gene. This CDR3 has 12 residues. The V gene lost 2 bases and the J gene lost 8 bases, with 8 bases spanning the gap. Turning to this clonotype: What it binds is not known.

The V call is TRBV5-1, the J call TRBJ2-4; tentative D call: TRBD1 (6 bases). This sequence originates from a human donor in good health. The specimen was blood. CDR3 protein: CASSFPGDIQYF. The CDR3 DNA follows: TGCGCCAGCAGCTTCCCAGGGGACATTCAGTACTTC. The full variable domain, completed using reference TRBV5-1 and TRBJ2-4, is KAGVTQTPRYLIKTRGQQVTLSCSPISGHRSVSWYQQTPGQGLQFLFEYFSETQRNKGNFPGRFSGRQFSNSRSEMNVSTLELGDSALYLCASSFPGDIQYFGAGTRLSVL.